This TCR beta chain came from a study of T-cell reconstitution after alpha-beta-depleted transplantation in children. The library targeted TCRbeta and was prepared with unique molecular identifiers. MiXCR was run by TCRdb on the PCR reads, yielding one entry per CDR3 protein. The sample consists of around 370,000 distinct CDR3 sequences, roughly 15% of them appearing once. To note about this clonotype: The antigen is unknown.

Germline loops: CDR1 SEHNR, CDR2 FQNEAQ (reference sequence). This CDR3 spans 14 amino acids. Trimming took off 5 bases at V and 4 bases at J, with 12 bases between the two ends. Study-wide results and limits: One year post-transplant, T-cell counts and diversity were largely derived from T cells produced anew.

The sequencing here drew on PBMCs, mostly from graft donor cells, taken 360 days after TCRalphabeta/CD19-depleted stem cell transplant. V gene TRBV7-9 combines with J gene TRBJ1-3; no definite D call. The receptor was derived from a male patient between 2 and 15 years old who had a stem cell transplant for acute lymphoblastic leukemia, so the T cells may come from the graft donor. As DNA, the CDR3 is TGTGCCAGCAGCCCTCAGACGACCGGAAACACCATATATTTT. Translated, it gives CASSPQTTGNTIYF.